Listed below are T cell receptor beta chains from one sample, sequenced in a study of cytomegalovirus exposure and HLA in healthy donors. The data were produced by immunoSEQ multiplex PCR, yet TCRdb's version contains in-frame clones alone and is incomplete. The top ten hold approximately 2.9% of the sample, which has a few hundred thousand clones, around 88% seen once. Source material: PBMCs. These TCRs come from a woman younger than 30 in good health and CMV-seronegative. The CDR3 runs from the conserved cysteine through the conserved F or W. A D gene is named only where the DNA matches it firmly. Clone size, where shown, is once, few, many, or a class for clones that have expanded.

>NA|TRBJ1-5|NA|TRBV7-2
CASSFVSPGYNQPQHF
TGTGCCAGCAGCTTTGTATCTCCAGGTTACAATCAGCCCCAGCATTTT
>NA|TRBJ2-3|NA|TRBV7-6
CASSLGPTLDTQYF
TGTGCCAGCAGCTTGGGGCCGACCTTAGATACGCAGTATTTT
>TRBD2|TRBJ2-1|NA|TRBV5-6
CASSFSGRGYNEQFF
TGTGCCAGCAGCTTTAGCGGGAGAGGGTACAATGAGCAGTTCTTC
>TRBD1|TRBJ2-2|NA|TRBV27
CASNPYGTGGWGELFF
TGTGCCAGCAATCCATACGGGACAGGGGGTTGGGGGGAGCTGTTTTTT
>NA|TRBJ2-3|NA|TRBV5-1
CASSLRRGDTQYF
TGCGCCAGCAGCTTGAGACGGGGAGATACGCAGTATTTT
>NA|TRBJ2-7|NA|TRBV9
CASSVGSGLGLYYEQYF
TGTGCCAGCAGCGTAGGGTCAGGCTTGGGCCTTTATTACGAGCAGTACTTC
>NA|TRBJ2-1|NA|TRBV29-1
CSVTVTSSYNEQFF
TGCAGCGTTACAGTGACTAGCTCCTACAATGAGCAGTTCTTC
>TRBD1|TRBJ2-7|NA|TRBV4-1
CASSPDRGGEYYQYF
TGCGCCAGCAGTCCCGACAGGGGAGGAGAGTATTATCAGTACTTC
>TRBD1|TRBJ2-3|NA|TRBV5-1
CASSWPGQGEGTDTQYF
TGCGCCAGCAGCTGGCCGGGACAGGGAGAGGGCACAGATACGCAGTATTTT
>TRBD2|TRBJ2-5|NA|TRBV30
CAWSPTSGSGETQYF
TGTGCCTGGAGTCCGACTAGCGGGAGCGGGGAGACCCAGTACTTC
>NA|TRBJ2-5|NA|TRBV11-2
CASSLLAPPGTQYF
TGTGCCAGCAGCTTATTGGCCCCCCCGGGGACCCAGTACTTC
>TRBD1|TRBJ2-7|NA|TRBV6-5
CASSYEFRQGFEQYF
TGTGCCAGCAGTTACGAGTTCAGACAGGGCTTCGAGCAGTACTTC
>NA|TRBJ1-2|NA|TRBV5-4
CASSLVSEVTYGYTF
TGTGCCAGCAGCTTGGTGTCAGAAGTTACCTATGGCTACACCTTC
>TRBD2|TRBJ2-1|many|TRBV5-8
CASSFGLASSSYNEQFF
TGTGCCAGCAGCTTTGGACTAGCGTCGAGCTCCTACAATGAGCAGTTCTTC
>NA|TRBJ2-7|NA|TRBV10-1
CASSESGAPYEQYF
TGCGCCAGCAGTGAGTCAGGGGCTCCCTACGAGCAGTACTTC
>TRBD1|TRBJ1-2|NA|TRBV27
CASSLLGGDYGYTF
TGTGCCAGCAGTTTGTTAGGGGGCGACTATGGCTACACCTTC
>NA|TRBJ2-2|NA|TRBV5-1
CASGIGGVTGELFF
TGCGCCAGCGGAATAGGCGGGGTCACCGGGGAGCTGTTTTTT
>NA|TRBJ2-4|NA|TRBV4-3
CASSPGGSPGVNIQYF
TGCGCCAGCAGCCCCGGAGGGTCCCCGGGAGTAAACATTCAGTACTTC
>TRBD2|TRBJ2-1|NA|TRBV5-1
CASSPTGLAANEQFF
TGCGCCAGCAGCCCAACGGGACTAGCAGCCAATGAGCAGTTCTTC
>NA|TRBJ2-7|NA|TRBV11-2
CASSLIGLGAAVYEQYF
TGTGCCAGCAGCTTAATTGGGTTGGGGGCTGCGGTCTACGAGCAGTACTTC
>TRBD1|TRBJ1-5|NA|TRBV18
CASSPTGQGALGNQPQHF
TGTGCCAGCTCACCAACGGGACAGGGGGCGCTGGGCAATCAGCCCCAGCATTTT
>NA|TRBJ2-5|NA|TRBV13
CASSLPNQETQYF
TGTGCCAGCAGCTTACCAAACCAAGAGACCCAGTACTTC
>NA|TRBJ2-1|NA|TRBV5-6
CASSPRGYAYNEQFF
TGTGCCAGCAGCCCCCGAGGGTATGCCTACAATGAGCAGTTCTTC
>NA|TRBJ1-1|NA|TRBV18
CASSRANTEAFF
TGTGCCAGCTCCCGCGCAAACACTGAAGCTTTCTTT
>NA|TRBJ2-7|NA|TRBV19
CASSTAGTPSYEQYF
TGTGCCAGTAGTACGGCCGGGACACCCTCCTACGAGCAGTACTTC
>TRBD1|TRBJ1-3|few|TRBV19
CASSPPGQGVGNTIYF
TGTGCCAGTAGTCCTCCGGGACAGGGTGTTGGAAACACCATATATTTT
>NA|TRBJ1-1|NA|TRBV7-2
CASSSGVNTEAFF
TGTGCCAGCAGCTCCGGGGTGAACACTGAAGCTTTCTTT
>NA|TRBJ2-2|NA|TRBV15
CATSTLRDGELFF
TGTGCCACCAGCACCCTAAGAGACGGGGAGCTGTTTTTT
>NA|TRBJ1-1|NA|TRBV28
CASSFGSRNTEAFF
TGTGCCAGCAGTTTTGGGAGTAGGAACACTGAAGCTTTCTTT
>TRBD1|TRBJ2-3|medium-sized|TRBV7-9
CASSSRQGATDTQYF
TGTGCCAGCAGCTCCAGACAGGGGGCGACAGATACGCAGTATTTT
>TRBD2|TRBJ2-3|NA|TRBV30
CAWKLAGANTQYF
TGTGCCTGGAAACTAGCGGGAGCTAATACGCAGTATTTT
>TRBD2|TRBJ2-1|NA|TRBV30
CAWSLSGRAGEQFF
TGTGCCTGGAGCCTTAGCGGGAGGGCCGGTGAGCAGTTCTTC
>NA|TRBJ1-3|once|TRBV29-1
CSVEYSTETGNTIYF
TGCAGCGTTGAATATTCGACAGAGACTGGAAACACCATATATTTT
>TRBD1|TRBJ2-7|NA|TRBV11-2
CASSARRDSYEQYF
TGTGCCAGCAGCGCAAGACGGGACAGTTACGAGCAGTACTTC
>TRBD1|TRBJ1-2|NA|TRBV4-3
CASSQDAAGGRVYGYTF
TGCGCCAGCAGCCAAGACGCGGCAGGGGGCCGTGTCTATGGCTACACCTTC
>NA|TRBJ1-4|NA|TRBV4-3
CASSQVDGKLFF
TGCGCCAGCAGCCAAGTAGATGGAAAACTGTTTTTT
>NA|TRBJ1-2|NA|TRBV7-8
CASGESFDGYTF
TGTGCCAGCGGAGAGTCCTTTGATGGCTACACCTTC